What follows are 26 T cell receptor beta chains derived from one specimen sequenced in a study of lymphopenia after photon versus proton radiotherapy. This table comes from immunoSEQ multiplex PCR, and its TCRdb copy is limited to in-frame clones, with some not included. Here the sample spans some 42,000 clones, around 86% being singletons. The sequencing here drew on peripheral blood, taken from a patient treated with proton-based radiotherapy. The receptors were gathered from a woman between 65 and 79 years old with pancreatic cancer.

This sequence joins TRBV29-1 and TRBJ1-4; TRBD1 agrees at 7 bases. V was clipped by 7 bases and J by 6 bases; unmatched bases: 8. The CDR3 is made up of 13 amino acids. Looked up from germline, CDR1 is SQVTM and CDR2 is ANQGSEA. The CDR3 DNA is TGCAGCGGGCTAAGGGGGCACGATGAAAAACTGTTTTTT. Protein: CSGLRGHDEKLFF.

CDR3 DNA: TGCAGCGCTGTGGGGACAGGGGACACGGATACGCAGTATTTT. Encoded protein: CSAVGTGDTDTQYF. V gene TRBV29-1 combines with J gene TRBJ2-3; 10 bases agree with TRBD1. The germline V gene has CDR1 SQVTM and CDR2 ANQGSEA. CDR3 length: 14 residues. Trimming at V came to 7 bases and at J to 6 bases, leaving 10 bases not matched to a gene.

The chain carries TRBV28 and TRBJ2-7, with 11 bases identical to TRBD1. With V trimmed by 0 bases and J by 1 base, 5 bases remained unmatched. This CDR3 region has 17 residues. The germline CDR1 and CDR2 sequences are MDHEN and SYDVKM. The CDR3 loop reads CASSLWSGTGGSYEQYF. CDR3 DNA sequence: TGTGCCAGCAGTTTATGGTCAGGGACAGGGGGTTCCTACGAGCAGTACTTC.

The chain joins TRBV9 to TRBJ2-5; TRBD1 agrees at 9 bases. CDR1 and CDR2 from the germline V gene are SGDLS and YYNGEE. The CDR3 is made up of 18 amino acids. J lost 5 bases, V lost 4 bases, and 18 bases had no gene match. CDR3 nucleotides: TGTGCCAGCAGCCCTAGTACAGGGGGCTCGGGGTCGTCCGAGACCCAGTACTTC. This encodes CASSPSTGGSGSSETQYF.

The chain uses TRBV6-1 and TRBJ2-5; 12 bases match TRBD2. The CDR3 loop spans 15 amino acids. The V and J ends lost 4 bases and 3 bases, in that order; junction bases with no gene match: 3. Germline V gives CDR1 MNHNS, CDR2 SASEGT. The CDR3 loop is CASSGRLAGEETQYF. CDR3 nucleotide sequence: TGTGCCAGCAGTGGTAGACTAGCGGGAGAAGAGACCCAGTACTTC.

V and J are TRBV2 and TRBJ1-2; D might be TRBD1 (5 bases). CDR3 length equals 14 residues. V was shortened by 0 bases and J by 2 bases, with 7 bases between the two germline ends. Germline values: CDR1 SNHLY, CDR2 FYNNEI. CDR3 bases: TGTGCCAGCAGTGAAGCATGGGGCAACTATGGCTACACCTTC. It encodes CASSEAWGNYGYTF.

The V gene is TRBV7-2, the J gene TRBJ2-5; possibly TRBD2 for D (5 bases). V was shortened by 2 bases and J by 5 bases, with 12 bases between the two germline ends. This CDR3 is built from 14 residues. Germline V CDR1 and CDR2: SGHTA, FQGNSA. CDR3 region: CASSLYGGEETQYF. CDR3 bases: TGTGCCAGCAGCTTATATGGAGGAGAGGAGACCCAGTACTTC.

This chain links TRBV4-2 with TRBJ1-5, with 8 bases aligning to TRBD1. From germline, CDR1 is LGHNA and CDR2 YNFKEQ. Unmatched junction bases numbered 11, after V lost 4 bases and J lost 3 bases. This CDR3 spans 17 amino acids. CDR3: CASSLSQQGGNNQPQHF. The CDR3 nucleotides read TGTGCCAGCAGCCTTAGTCAACAGGGGGGTAACAATCAGCCCCAGCATTTT.

This clone was seen a handful of times. This chain connects TRBV7-2 to TRBJ2-1; 12 positions match TRBD2. Germline lookup yields CDR1 SGHTA and CDR2 FQGNSA. The CDR3 is made up of 16 amino acids. Germline trimming cut 4 bases from V and 8 bases from J; bases unmatched to any gene: 9. The CDR3 nucleotides read TGTGCCAGCAGCTACCTAGCGGGAGGGGCCTTCTATGAGCAGTTCTTC. This gives the protein CASSYLAGGAFYEQFF.

The rearrangement links TRBV5-8 to TRBJ2-1; D is possibly TRBD1 (5 bases). Trimming took off 5 bases at V and 2 bases at J, with 14 bases between the two ends. The CDR3 totals 15 residues. CDR1 and CDR2 (germline): SGHTS, YDEGEE. Here the CDR3 DNA reads TGTGCCAGCAGACCCCAGGGCCTAACCTACAATGAGCAGTTCTTC. Protein product: CASRPQGLTYNEQFF.

This chain connects TRBV7-9 to TRBJ2-7; perhaps TRBD1 as D (6 bases). Germline V gene lookup returns CDR1 SEHNR and CDR2 FQNEAQ (reference sequence). V was shortened by 3 bases and J by 5 bases, with 8 bases between the two germline ends. The CDR3 totals 12 residues. The CDR3 is CASSFAGDEQYF. CDR3 nucleotide sequence: TGTGCCAGCAGCTTTGCAGGGGACGAGCAGTACTTC.

The V gene is TRBV28, the J gene TRBJ1-2; D unresolved. Per the germline V gene, CDR1 is MDHEN and CDR2 is SYDVKM. This CDR3 comprises 12 residues. Trimming cost V 10 bases and J 2 bases, with 11 bases left between them. CDR3 amino acids: CATQRTNYGYTF. CDR3 bases: TGTGCCACACAAAGGACGAACTATGGCTACACCTTC.

The gene calls are TRBV11-3 and TRBJ2-3, with D perhaps TRBD1 (6 bases). V was shortened by 5 bases and J by 5 bases, with 11 bases between the two germline ends. Germline V gene data show CDR1 as SGHNT and CDR2 as YENEEA. The CDR3 spans 13 residues. Here the CDR3 DNA reads TGTGCCAGCAGCACTCACAGGGTAGATACGCAGTATTTT. Its translation is CASSTHRVDTQYF.

The chain links TRBV4-2 to TRBJ1-1; the D is unclear. V shed 5 bases and J shed 0 bases, with 13 bases lying between them. This CDR3 is 15 amino acids long. Per the germline V gene, CDR1 is LGHNA and CDR2 is YNFKEQ. The CDR3 DNA reads as TGTGCCAGCAGCTACTTCAGGAATATGAACACTGAAGCTTTCTTT. Its translation: CASSYFRNMNTEAFF.

This chain uses TRBV18 with TRBJ1-1, with D unclear. Trimming stripped 4 bases from V and 2 bases from J, with 8 bases between. Looked up from germline, CDR1 is KGHSH and CDR2 is LQKENI. The CDR3 has 13 residues. CDR3 sequence reads: CASSQVENTEAFF. The DNA of the CDR3 is TGTGCCAGCTCACAGGTGGAAAACACTGAAGCTTTCTTT.

This clone appeared once. One end of the junction does not line up with germline, which may come from a read error. The chain is built from TRBV6-6 and TRBJ2-7; 7 bases agree with TRBD2. From germline, CDR1 is MNHNY and CDR2 SVGAGI (reference sequence). The CDR3 runs 14 residues. The CDR3 nucleotides read TGTGCCAGCAGTTTAAGCGGGACCTCCTACGAGCAATACTTC. This encodes CASSLSGTSYEQYF.

This chain uses TRBV7-2 with TRBJ2-1; 9 nucleotides align to TRBD2. The CDR3 loop spans 15 amino acids. Unmatched junction bases numbered 12, after V lost 8 bases and J lost 7 bases. Germline assignment: CDR1 SGHTA and CDR2 FQGNSA. In nucleotides, the CDR3 is TGTGCCAGCCTTCTTAGCGGGAGAGGGAAGAATGAGCAGTTCTTC. Protein: CASLLSGRGKNEQFF.

In this sample, this clone turned up once. CDR3 residues: CASSSYKGGVYGYTF. In nucleotides, the CDR3 is TGTGCCAGCAGCTCTTACAAGGGGGGGGTCTATGGCTACACCTTC. The chain uses TRBV28 and TRBJ1-2, with a possible D match to TRBD1 (6 bases). The ends were cut back, 6 bases at V and 4 bases at J, with 18 bases in the middle. The CDR3 extends over 15 amino acids. Looked up from germline, CDR1 is MDHEN and CDR2 is SYDVKM.

V gene TRBV30 combines with J gene TRBJ2-4, with 11 nucleotides matching TRBD2. The CDR3 runs 15 residues. Germline loops: CDR1 GTSNPN, CDR2 SVGIG (reference sequence). Germline trimming cut 0 bases from V and 5 bases from J; bases unmatched to any gene: 3. The CDR3 reads CAWSVRGLAENIQYF. CDR3 nucleotide sequence: TGTGCCTGGAGTGTTAGGGGACTAGCGGAAAACATTCAGTACTTC. The full variable domain, with the rest looked up from reference TRBV30 and TRBJ2-4, is SQTIHQWPATLVQPVGSPLSLECTVEGTSNPNLYWYRQAAGRGLQLLFYSVGIGQISSEVPQNLSASRPQDRQFILSSKKLLLSDSGFYLCAWSVRGLAENIQYFGAGTRLSVL.

This sequence joins TRBV19 and TRBJ2-3; 7 nucleotides align to TRBD2. The germline V gene encodes CDR1 LNHDA and CDR2 SQIVND (reference sequence). The CDR3 covers 13 residues. V dropped 7 bases and J dropped 6; count of bases not matched to a gene: 7. DNA of the CDR3: TGTGCCAGTAAAAGGGAGGGATCCGATACGCAGTATTTT. Translation gives CASKREGSDTQYF.

This clone was observed a single time. The V call is TRBV7-2, the J call TRBJ2-7; maybe TRBD1 (6 bases). There are 14 residues in the CDR3. Deletions cut 5 bases from V and 4 bases from J, with 15 bases between. The germline V gene has CDR1 SGHTA and CDR2 FQGNSA. The CDR3 reads CASSVGQGKYEQYF. The CDR3 DNA follows: TGTGCCAGCAGCGTCGGGCAGGGGAAATACGAGCAGTACTTC.

V and J are TRBV4-2 and TRBJ1-3, with TRBD1 as a possible D gene (5 bases). V was pared by 0 bases and J by 3 bases, with 12 bases between. This CDR3 comprises 16 residues. The germline V gene encodes CDR1 LGHNA and CDR2 YNFKEQ. The CDR3 here is CASSQDLKGRGNTIYF. CDR3 bases: TGTGCCAGCAGCCAAGATCTGAAGGGGCGTGGAAACACCATATATTTT.

The chain uses TRBV7-2 and TRBJ2-1, with 11 bases that match TRBD2. J lost 7 bases, V lost 5 bases, and 7 bases had no gene match. The CDR3 runs 15 residues. Germline CDR1 and CDR2: SGHTA and FQGNSA. In nucleotides, the CDR3 is TGTGCCAGCAGCCCTGTAGCGGGAGGGCCGAATGAGCAGTTCTTC. It is translated as CASSPVAGGPNEQFF.

This chain connects TRBV23-1 to TRBJ1-2; 10 positions match TRBD1. TRBV23-1 is recorded as an ORF, its role being uncertain. V was pared by 6 bases and J by 8 bases, with 12 bases of the junction left unmatched. The CDR3 has 15 residues. The chain's CDR3 is CASSPTETGGKGYTF. The CDR3 nucleotides read TGCGCCAGCAGCCCCACCGAGACAGGGGGCAAAGGCTACACCTTC.

This chain links TRBV12-5 with TRBJ1-1; tentatively, D is TRBD1 (5 bases). The V gene's germline CDR1 is LGHNT and CDR2 FRNRAP. V dropped 8 bases and J dropped 4 bases, with 20 bases sitting between them. This CDR3 comprises 15 residues. CDR3 region: CASPPEAGGTTEAFF. The CDR3 DNA sequence: TGTGCTAGTCCCCCAGAGGCAGGAGGGACCACTGAAGCTTTCTTT.

CDR3 nucleotide sequence: TGTGCCAGCAGTTTATCGGGTGGGATATTCAATCAGCCCCAGCATTTT. Amino acids: CASSLSGGIFNQPQHF. The chain links TRBV27 to TRBJ1-5; D remains ambiguous. The CDR3 consists of 16 residues. V dropped 0 bases and J dropped 3 bases, with 12 bases sitting between them. Germline CDR1 MNHEY, CDR2 SMNVEV (reference sequence).